The rows below give T cell receptor beta chains drawn from one sample of a study of blood T cell repertoires in COVID-19. Assay: immunoSEQ multiplex PCR; the TCRdb copy retains only in-frame clones and omits some. The sample consists of around 260,000 clones, approximately 81% of them appearing once. The specimen sequenced was peripheral blood. The receptors were sampled from a man between 60 and 75 years old with acute or convalescent COVID-19. CDR3s include the opening cysteine and the closing phenylalanine or tryptophan. A D gene is named only where the DNA matches it firmly. Clone size is not always given. Where it is, it says once, few, many or a class for expanded clones.

>TRBV27|TRBD2|NA|TRBJ2-3
CASSSPGLAGQGTDTQYF
TGTGCCAGCAGTTCCCCGGGACTAGCGGGACAGGGGACAGATACGCAGTATTTT
>TRBV28|NA|few|TRBJ1-1
CASSFSSGGKRAFF
TGTGCCAGCAGTTTCTCCAGCGGGGGTAAGAGAGCTTTCTTT
>TRBV27|NA|once|TRBJ1-2
CASSPQDKGYGYTF
TGTGCCAGCAGTCCTCAAGACAAAGGCTATGGCTACACCTTC
>TRBV7-3|NA|NA|TRBJ2-5
CASSFVRGETQYF
TGTGCCAGCAGCTTTGTCAGGGGTGAGACCCAGTACTTC
>TRBV5-1|TRBD1|once|TRBJ2-7
CASSYTGTGPREQYF
TGCGCCAGCAGCTACACCGGGACAGGGCCCCGGGAGCAGTACTTC
>TRBV18|TRBD1|NA|TRBJ1-1
CASSPPVGTGGNTEAFF
TGTGCCAGCTCACCACCGGTCGGGACAGGGGGCAACACTGAAGCTTTCTTT
>TRBV30|NA|NA|TRBJ2-7
CAWSVSKPEQYF
TGTGCCTGGAGTGTATCTAAACCCGAGCAGTACTTC
>TRBV18|NA|NA|TRBJ2-7
CASSSQGTAYEQYF
TGTGCCAGCTCATCCCAGGGGACCGCCTACGAGCAGTACTTC
>TRBV18|NA|once|TRBJ2-1
CASSPPSSESEQFF
TGTGCCAGCTCACCACCGTCTAGCGAGAGTGAGCAGTTCTTC
>TRBV4-1|NA|NA|TRBJ2-1
CASSLNDMTAYNEQFF
TGCGCCAGCAGCCTCAACGACATGACAGCCTACAATGAGCAGTTCTTC